This record covers a single T cell receptor beta chain. Researchers partitioned CD4+ cells into CD45RA+ naive and CD45RA-negative memory subsets. Produced via immunoSEQ multiplex PCR; TCRdb's table is partial and in-frame only. The repertoire holds around 990,000 clones, with about 80% as singletons. This sample stems from a study of shared clonotypes between healthy human individuals. In germline, CDR1 is SNHLY, CDR2 FYNNEI. This CDR3 spans 14 amino acids. The germline V and J ends were trimmed by 8 bases and 0 bases, with 14 bases remaining between them. This receptor was taken from a man aged 18 to 29 in good health. Some clones in this sample may be carry-over from other donors' samples. The chain carries TRBV2 and TRBJ2-7, with D tentatively TRBD1 (6 bases). Source material: memory CD4+ T cells from PBMCs. The sample's subset: CD45RA-negative fraction. This CDR3 is CASSRTVNSYEQYF. The DNA of the CDR3 is TGTGCCAGCTCTAGGACAGTGAACTCCTACGAGCAGTACTTC.